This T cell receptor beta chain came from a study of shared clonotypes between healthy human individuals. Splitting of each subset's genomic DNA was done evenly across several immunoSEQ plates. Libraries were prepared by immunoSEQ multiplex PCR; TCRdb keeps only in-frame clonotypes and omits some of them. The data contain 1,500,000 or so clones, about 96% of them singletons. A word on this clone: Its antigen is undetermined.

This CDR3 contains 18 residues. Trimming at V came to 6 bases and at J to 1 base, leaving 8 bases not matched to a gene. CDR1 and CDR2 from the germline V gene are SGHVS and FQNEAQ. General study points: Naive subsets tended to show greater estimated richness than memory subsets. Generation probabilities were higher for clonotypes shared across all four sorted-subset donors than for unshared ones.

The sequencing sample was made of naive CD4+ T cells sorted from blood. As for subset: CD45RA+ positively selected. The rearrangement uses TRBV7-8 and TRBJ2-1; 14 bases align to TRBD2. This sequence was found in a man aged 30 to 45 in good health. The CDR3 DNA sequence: TGTGCCAGCAGGACGAGACTAGCGGGAGGGAAATCCTACAATGAGCAGTTCTTC. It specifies CASRTRLAGGKSYNEQFF.